This T cell receptor (beta chain) was sequenced in a study of identical twins. Broader study findings: Conclusions came from cross-sectional statistical analysis, not from following the same donors.

This CDR3 comprises 15 residues. V lost 6 bases and J 4 bases, leaving 16 bases between the germline ends. In this sample, this clonotype turned up many times. Antigen unknown. With template switching, a universal primer site was added, and the cDNA carried unique molecular identifiers. TCRdb re-called the 5' RACE reads with MiXCR, one entry per CDR3 protein. The repertoire holds roughly 700,000 distinct CDR3 sequences, with 8.6% as singletons. A further study also used this sample, focusing on yellow fever vaccine responses in identical twins.

Sequenced sample: PBMCs. The receptor was derived from a woman aged 18-29 years in good health. The J gene is TRBJ2-1, the V gene TRBV12-3 or TRBV12-4; TRBD1 is a possible D gene (6 bases). This CDR3 is CASRDHGTTYNEQFF. The CDR3 DNA follows: TGTGCCAGCAGGGACCACGGGACAACTTACAATGAGCAGTTCTTC.